A selection of T cell receptor beta chains follows, all from one sample in a study of T cell responses to AZD1222 COVID-19 vaccine. Libraries were prepared by immunoSEQ multiplex PCR; TCRdb keeps only in-frame clonotypes and omits some of them. The sample has about 120,000 clones; roughly nine tenths are singletons. The sample in question was peripheral blood, obtained on day 0 of AZD1222 vaccination. These receptors came from an adult in good health. CDR3s include the opening cysteine and the closing phenylalanine or tryptophan.

j_gene	v_gene	CDR3aa
TRBJ2-2	TRBV5-1	CASSHSNTGELFF
TRBJ1-1	TRBV28	CASQVGAGNTEAFF
TRBJ1-1	TRBV4-1	CASSQGVPGQLVNTEAFF
TRBJ1-1	TRBV5-4	CASSLGAEYTEAFF
TRBJ1-2	TRBV29-1	CSVGQGEANYGYTF
TRBJ1-1	TRBV18	CASSAANTEAFF
TRBJ2-5	TRBV18	CASSRDPDPETQYF
TRBJ2-7	TRBV5-1	CASRISGTYEQYF
TRBJ2-2	TRBV18	CASSPLRTGVDTGELFF
TRBJ2-4	TRBV12-3/TRBV12-4	CASSDDRGIQYF
TRBJ1-6	TRBV5-6	CASSLDVNGPLHF
TRBJ1-1	TRBV30	CAWSRTEAFF
TRBJ1-1	TRBV12-3/TRBV12-4	CASSFNTEAFF
TRBJ1-6	TRBV5-4	CASSDADRRGSPLHF
TRBJ1-6	TRBV13	CASTYRGDGSPLHF
TRBJ1-6	TRBV2	CASNDRGVDSPLHF
TRBJ2-2	TRBV3-1/TRBV3-2	CASSQGGGLRNTGELFF
TRBJ1-1	TRBV7-9	CASSLSTGAGTEAFF
TRBJ2-7	TRBV18	CATASRGDSYEQYF
TRBJ1-2	TRBV28	CASTPPGGQGGYTF
TRBJ2-5	TRBV7-2	CASSLYWGQETQYF
TRBJ1-3	TRBV9	CASSVGGQYSGNTIYF
TRBJ1-4	TRBV28	CASSPPGTAREKLFF
TRBJ2-1	TRBV19	CASSIVGLAGGRAYNEQFF
TRBJ2-1	TRBV30	CAWSEGLAGGNEQFF